This TCR beta chain appears in the sequencing data of a study of shared clonotypes between healthy human individuals. CD45RO-negative CD8 cells positively selected for CCR7 made up the naive population, which excluded terminally differentiated effector memory CD45RA+ cells. Clones were read by immunoSEQ multiplex PCR, and TCRdb kept only the in-frame ones, dropping some. There are around 2,000,000 clones in the sample; about 92% occur only once, and more than 1.5% lies in the top ten. Germline CDR1 is SGDLS and CDR2 is YYNGEE. The CDR3 is made up of 16 amino acids. Trimming removed 3 bases from V and 3 bases from J, with 19 bases in between.

The gene calls are TRBV9 and TRBJ2-7; a weak D match, TRBD2 (6 bases). The sequence was obtained from a young man in good health. Some clones in this sample may be carry-over from other donors' samples. Sequences were obtained from naive CD8+ T cells from PBMCs. CDR3 protein: CASSASGLLPGYEQYF. The CDR3 DNA follows: TGTGCCAGCAGCGCATCGGGACTCCTGCCTGGCTACGAGCAGTACTTC.